The clone carrying this TCR beta chain has just one count. Its antigen is currently unknown. CDR3 length: 17 residues. Deletions cut 4 bases from V and 2 bases from J, with 20 bases between. Germline loops: CDR1 SGHRS, CDR2 YFSETQ. PCR involved 60 Vbeta and 13 Jbeta primers. Method: immunoSEQ multiplex PCR; TCRdb's copy keeps in-frame clones and lacks some. The sample consists of about 130,000 clones, 65% to 80% of them appearing once. This entry comes from a study of cytomegalovirus exposure and HLA in healthy donors. Study details: In an earlier analysis, 117 million unique TCR beta sequences were found from 150 million to 200 million T cells.

Study-level points and caveats: In all likelihood, a cluster of highly shared sequence variants was a sequencing artifact. Most subjects had HLA-A and HLA-B alleles reportedly predicted accurately by TCR beta sequences. The study dropped some indistinguishable V segments, TRBV6-2 and TRBV6-3 among them.

The source is a male donor in good health and CMV-seronegative. The sequencing sample was made of PBMCs. V is TRBV5-1 and J is TRBJ2-3; D might be TRBD2 (6 bases). The CDR3 is CASSLGGTSGPTDTQYF. DNA for the CDR3: TGCGCCAGCAGCCTGGGGGGAACGAGCGGACCCACAGATACGCAGTATTTT.